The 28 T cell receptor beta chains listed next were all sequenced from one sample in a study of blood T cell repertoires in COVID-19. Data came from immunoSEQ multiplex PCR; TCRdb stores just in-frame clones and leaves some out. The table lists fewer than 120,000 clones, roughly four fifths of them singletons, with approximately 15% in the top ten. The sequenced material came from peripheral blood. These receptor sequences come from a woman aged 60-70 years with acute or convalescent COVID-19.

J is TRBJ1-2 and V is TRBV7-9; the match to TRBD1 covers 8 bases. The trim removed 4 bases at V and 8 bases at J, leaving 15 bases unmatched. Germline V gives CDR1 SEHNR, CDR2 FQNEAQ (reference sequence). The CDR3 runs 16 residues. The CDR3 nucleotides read TGTGCCAGCAGCTCATTAAGTACGGGGACAGGCCAAGGCTACACCTTC. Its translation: CASSSLSTGTGQGYTF.

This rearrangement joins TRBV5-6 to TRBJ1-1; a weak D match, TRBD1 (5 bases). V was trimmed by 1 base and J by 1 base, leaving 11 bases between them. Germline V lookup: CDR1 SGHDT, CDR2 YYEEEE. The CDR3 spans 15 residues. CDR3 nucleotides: TGTGCCAGCAGCTTGTCTCCAGGGTCGAACACTGAAGCTTTCTTT. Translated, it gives CASSLSPGSNTEAFF.

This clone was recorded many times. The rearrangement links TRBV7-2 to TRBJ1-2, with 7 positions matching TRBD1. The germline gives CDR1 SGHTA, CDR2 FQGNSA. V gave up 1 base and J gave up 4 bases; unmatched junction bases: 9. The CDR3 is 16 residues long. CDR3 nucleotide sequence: TGTGCCAGCAGCTTAGGGGGGACAGCGCTCCCCTATGGCTACACCTTC. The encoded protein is CASSLGGTALPYGYTF.

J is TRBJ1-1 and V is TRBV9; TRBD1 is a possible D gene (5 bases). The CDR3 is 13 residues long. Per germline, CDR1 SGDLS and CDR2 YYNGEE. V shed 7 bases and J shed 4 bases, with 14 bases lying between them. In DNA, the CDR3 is TGTGCCAGCTCACCCGGGGGACGCACTGAAGCTTTCTTT. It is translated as CASSPGGRTEAFF.

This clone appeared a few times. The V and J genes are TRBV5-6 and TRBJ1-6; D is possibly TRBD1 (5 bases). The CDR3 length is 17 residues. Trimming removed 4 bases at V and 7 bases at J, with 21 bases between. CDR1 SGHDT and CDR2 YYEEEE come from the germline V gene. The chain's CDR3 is CASSTVTGYIPNSPLHF. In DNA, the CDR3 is TGTGCCAGCAGCACCGTCACAGGTTATATCCCAAATTCACCCCTCCACTTT.

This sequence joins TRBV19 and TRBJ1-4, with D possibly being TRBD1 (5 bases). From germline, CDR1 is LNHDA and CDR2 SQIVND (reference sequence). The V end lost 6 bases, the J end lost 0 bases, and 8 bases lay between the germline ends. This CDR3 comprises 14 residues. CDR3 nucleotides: TGTGCCAGTAGAGACAGAGCAACTAATGAAAAACTGTTTTTT. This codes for CASRDRATNEKLFF.

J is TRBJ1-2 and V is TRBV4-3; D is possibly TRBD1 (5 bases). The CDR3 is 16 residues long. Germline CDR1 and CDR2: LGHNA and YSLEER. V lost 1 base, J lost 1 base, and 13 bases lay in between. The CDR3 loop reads CASSQGHGGDNYGYTF. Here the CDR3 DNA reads TGCGCCAGCAGCCAAGGGCACGGGGGAGATAACTATGGCTACACCTTC.

This CDR3 is CASSERGLGEAFF. Here the CDR3 DNA reads TGTGCCAGCAGTGAGAGGGGGCTCGGTGAAGCTTTCTTT. The chain combines TRBV6-1 with TRBJ1-1; 7 nucleotides match TRBD1. There are 13 residues in the CDR3. Germline CDR1 and CDR2: MNHNS and SASEGT. Unmatched junction bases numbered 5, after V lost 3 bases and J lost 7 bases.

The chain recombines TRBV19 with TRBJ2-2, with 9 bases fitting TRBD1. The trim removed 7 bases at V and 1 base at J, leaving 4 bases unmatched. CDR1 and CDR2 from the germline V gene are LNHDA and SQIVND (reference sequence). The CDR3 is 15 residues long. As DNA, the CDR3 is TGTGCCAGTATTAAGGACAGGGGGAACACCGGGGAGCTGTTTTTT. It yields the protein CASIKDRGNTGELFF.

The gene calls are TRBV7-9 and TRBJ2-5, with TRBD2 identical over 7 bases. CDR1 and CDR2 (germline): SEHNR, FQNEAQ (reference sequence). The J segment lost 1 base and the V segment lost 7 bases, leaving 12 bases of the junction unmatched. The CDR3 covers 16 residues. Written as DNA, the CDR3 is TGTGCCAGCACCCTTAGACGGAGCGGGGTCCAAGAGACCCAGTACTTC. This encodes CASTLRRSGVQETQYF.

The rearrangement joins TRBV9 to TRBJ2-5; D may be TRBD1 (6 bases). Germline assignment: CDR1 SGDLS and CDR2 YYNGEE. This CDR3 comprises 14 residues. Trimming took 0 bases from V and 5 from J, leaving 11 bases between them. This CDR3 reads CASSVAGGSETQYF. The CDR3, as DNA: TGTGCCAGCAGCGTAGCTGGGGGCAGTGAGACCCAGTACTTC.

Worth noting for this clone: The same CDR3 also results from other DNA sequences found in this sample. For the CDR3, the DNA is TGTGCCACCAGTGGAGGGGGCTACGAGCAGTACTTC. Protein: CATSGGGYEQYF. The chain couples TRBV24-1 to TRBJ2-7, with D perhaps matching TRBD1 (6 bases). Germline V lookup: CDR1 KGHDR, CDR2 SFDVKD. The CDR3 sequence is 12 residues long. Trimming removed 5 bases from V and 3 bases from J, with 7 bases in between.

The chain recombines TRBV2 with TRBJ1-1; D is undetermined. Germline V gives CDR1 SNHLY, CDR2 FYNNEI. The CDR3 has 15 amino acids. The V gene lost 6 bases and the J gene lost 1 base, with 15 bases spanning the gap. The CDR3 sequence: CASSRLIYPNTEAFF. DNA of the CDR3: TGTGCCAGCAGCCGACTGATTTACCCGAACACTGAAGCTTTCTTT.

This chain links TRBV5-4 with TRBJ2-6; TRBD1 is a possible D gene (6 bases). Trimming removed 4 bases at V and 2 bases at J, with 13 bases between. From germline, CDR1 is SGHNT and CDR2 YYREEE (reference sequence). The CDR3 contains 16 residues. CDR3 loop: CASSQEAGAGANVLTF. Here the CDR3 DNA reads TGTGCCAGCAGCCAAGAAGCAGGGGCTGGGGCCAACGTCCTGACTTTC.

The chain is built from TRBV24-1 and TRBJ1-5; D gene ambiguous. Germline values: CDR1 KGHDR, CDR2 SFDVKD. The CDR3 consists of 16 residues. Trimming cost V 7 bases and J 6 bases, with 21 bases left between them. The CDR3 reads CATSGPGEARGQPQHF. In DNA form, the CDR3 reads TGTGCCACCAGCGGACCTGGTGAAGCCCGGGGTCAGCCCCAGCATTTT.

The CDR3 reads CASSSPTGSNSPLHF. CDR3 nucleotides: TGTGCCAGCAGCTCCCCGACAGGGAGCAATTCACCCCTCCACTTT. The chain combines TRBV7-8 with TRBJ1-6; 7 nucleotides agree with TRBD1. Germline lookup yields CDR1 SGHVS and CDR2 FQNEAQ. Trimming at V came to 4 bases and at J to 7 bases, leaving 7 bases not matched to a gene. This CDR3 comprises 15 residues.

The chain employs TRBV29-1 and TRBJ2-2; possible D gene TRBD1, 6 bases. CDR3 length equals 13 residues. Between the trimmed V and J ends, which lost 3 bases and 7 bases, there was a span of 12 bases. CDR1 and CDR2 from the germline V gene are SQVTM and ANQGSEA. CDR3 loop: CSVEPQGDGELFF. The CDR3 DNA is TGCAGCGTTGAGCCACAGGGTGACGGGGAGCTGTTTTTT.

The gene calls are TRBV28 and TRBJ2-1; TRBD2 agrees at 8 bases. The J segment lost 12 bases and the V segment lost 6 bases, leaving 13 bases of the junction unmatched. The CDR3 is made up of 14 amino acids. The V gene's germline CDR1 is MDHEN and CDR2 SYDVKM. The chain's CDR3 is CASSGRESNGGQFF. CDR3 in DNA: TGTGCCAGCAGCGGGAGGGAGTCTAACGGGGGGCAGTTCTTC.

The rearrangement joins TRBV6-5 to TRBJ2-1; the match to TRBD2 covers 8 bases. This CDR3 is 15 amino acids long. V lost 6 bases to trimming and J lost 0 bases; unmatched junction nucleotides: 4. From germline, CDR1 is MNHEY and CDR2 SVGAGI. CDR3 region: CASSPGGASYNEQFF. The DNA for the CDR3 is TGTGCCAGCAGCCCCGGGGGGGCCTCCTACAATGAGCAGTTCTTC.

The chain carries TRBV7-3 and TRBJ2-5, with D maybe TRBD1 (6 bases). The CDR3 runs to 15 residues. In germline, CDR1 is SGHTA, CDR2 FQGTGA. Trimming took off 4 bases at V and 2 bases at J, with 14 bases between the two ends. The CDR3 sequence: CASSSDRCVQETQYF. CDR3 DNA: TGTGCCAGCAGCTCCGACAGGTGCGTTCAAGAGACCCAGTACTTC.

DNA of the CDR3: TGTGCCAGCAGCCGCCTGGGACAGGGGGCCGTCGAGCAGTACTTC. It yields the protein CASSRLGQGAVEQYF. This chain connects TRBV6-5 to TRBJ2-7; 12 bases map to TRBD1. Trimming cost V 6 bases and J 6 bases; bases outside gene matches: 9. From germline, CDR1 is MNHEY and CDR2 SVGAGI. The CDR3 contains 15 residues.

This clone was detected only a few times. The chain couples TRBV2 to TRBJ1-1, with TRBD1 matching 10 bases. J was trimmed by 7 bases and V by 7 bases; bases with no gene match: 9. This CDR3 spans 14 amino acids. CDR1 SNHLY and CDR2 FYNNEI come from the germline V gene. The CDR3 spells CASKKGQGRDEAFF. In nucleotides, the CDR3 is TGTGCCAGCAAAAAGGGACAGGGGCGTGATGAAGCTTTCTTT.

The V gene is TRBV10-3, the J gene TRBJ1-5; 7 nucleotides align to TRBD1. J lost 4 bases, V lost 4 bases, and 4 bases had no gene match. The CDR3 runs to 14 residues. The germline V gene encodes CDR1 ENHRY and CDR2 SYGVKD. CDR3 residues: CAISVRGDNQPQHF. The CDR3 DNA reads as TGTGCCATCAGTGTCAGGGGGGATAATCAGCCCCAGCATTTT.

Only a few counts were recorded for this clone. CDR3 region: CASIGQKTFNYGYTF. The CDR3 nucleotides are TGTGCCAGTATAGGACAGAAAACCTTTAACTATGGCTACACCTTC. V is TRBV19 and J is TRBJ1-2; D may be TRBD1 (6 bases). There are 15 residues in the CDR3. Trimming left V 7 bases short and J 1 base short, with 16 bases between. Germline V gene data show CDR1 as LNHDA and CDR2 as SQIVND (reference sequence).

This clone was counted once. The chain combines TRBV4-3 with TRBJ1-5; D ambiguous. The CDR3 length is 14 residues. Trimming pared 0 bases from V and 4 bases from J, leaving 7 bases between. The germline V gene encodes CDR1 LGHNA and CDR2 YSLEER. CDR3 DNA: TGCGCCAGCAGCCAAGATCCCGTGAATCAGCCCCAGCATTTT. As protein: CASSQDPVNQPQHF.

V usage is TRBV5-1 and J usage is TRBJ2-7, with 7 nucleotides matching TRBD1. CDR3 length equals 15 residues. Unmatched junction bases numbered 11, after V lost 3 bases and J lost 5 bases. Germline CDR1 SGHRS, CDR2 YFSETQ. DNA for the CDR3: TGCGCCAGCAGCTCCCGGGACAGCGGAAGCGACGAGCAGTACTTC. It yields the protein CASSSRDSGSDEQYF.

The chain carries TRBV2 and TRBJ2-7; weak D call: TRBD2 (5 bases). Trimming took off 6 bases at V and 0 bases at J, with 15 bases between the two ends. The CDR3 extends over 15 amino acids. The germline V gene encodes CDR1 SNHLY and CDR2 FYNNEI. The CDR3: CASRPREGSSYEQYF. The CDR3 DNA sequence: TGTGCCAGCAGGCCTCGCGAGGGCAGCTCCTACGAGCAGTACTTC.

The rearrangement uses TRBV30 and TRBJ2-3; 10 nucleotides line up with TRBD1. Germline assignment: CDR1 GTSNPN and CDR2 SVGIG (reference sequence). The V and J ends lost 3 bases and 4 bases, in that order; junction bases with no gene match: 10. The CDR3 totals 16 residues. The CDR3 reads CAWRDLHGQGADTQYF. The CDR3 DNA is TGTGCCTGGAGAGACCTCCACGGACAGGGGGCAGATACGCAGTATTTT.